The sequence of this TCR beta chain was determined in a study of shared clonotypes between healthy human individuals. Terminally differentiated effector memory CD45RA+ cells were excluded by CCR7 positive selection of CD45RO-negative cells. Donors comprised healthy HIV-negative adults lacking recent acute infections or vaccinations. The repertoire was sequenced with immunoSEQ multiplex PCR; TCRdb's copy has only in-frame clones and lacks some. This table holds approximately 600,000 clones, roughly 95% found once. The receptor comes from a woman aged 25 to 39 in good health. The specimen sequenced was naive CD8+ T cells sorted from blood.

CDR3 amino acids: CASSFGQNYEQYF. The CDR3 DNA sequence: TGCGCCAGCAGCTTTGGGCAAAACTACGAGCAGTACTTC. The genes are TRBV5-1 and TRBJ2-7, with D unresolved. Germline CDR1 is SGHRS and CDR2 is YFSETQ. Trimming left V 2 bases short and J 3 bases short, with 9 bases between. The CDR3 is 13 amino acids.